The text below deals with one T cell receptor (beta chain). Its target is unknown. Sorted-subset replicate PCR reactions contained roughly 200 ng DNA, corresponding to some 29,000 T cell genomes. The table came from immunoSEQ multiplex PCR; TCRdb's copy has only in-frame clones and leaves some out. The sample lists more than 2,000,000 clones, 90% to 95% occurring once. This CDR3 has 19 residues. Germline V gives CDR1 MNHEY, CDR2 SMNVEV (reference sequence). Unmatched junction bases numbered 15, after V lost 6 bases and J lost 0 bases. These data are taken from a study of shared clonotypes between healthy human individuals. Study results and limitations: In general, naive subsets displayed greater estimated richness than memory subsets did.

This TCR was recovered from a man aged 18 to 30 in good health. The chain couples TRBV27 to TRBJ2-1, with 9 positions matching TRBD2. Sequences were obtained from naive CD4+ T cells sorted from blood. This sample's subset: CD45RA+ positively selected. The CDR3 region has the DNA TGTGCCAGCAGGGCCAGCGGGAGGTTTCCGTTGGGCTCCTACAATGAGCAGTTCTTC. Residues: CASRASGRFPLGSYNEQFF.